The rows below give T cell receptor beta chains drawn from one sample of a study of Tregs in tolerant kidney transplant recipients. TCRdb's table, derived via immunoSEQ multiplex PCR, lists solely in-frame clones and lacks some. The repertoire consists of tens of thousands of clones, with over 75% occurring once and the leading ten covering 1.6%. The source material was CD4+ T cells from blood (PBMCs), sampled 24 months after the transplant. These receptors originate from a human patient who received a combined kidney and bone marrow transplant. Some T cells may trace back to the graft donor. CDR3s include the opening cysteine and the closing phenylalanine or tryptophan. The D gene is left open where the match is weak. Expanded clones get a size class; other rows say once, few or many, or leave the size out.

V	J	D	size	DNA	CDR3
TRBV18	TRBJ1-2	.	.	TGTGCCAGCTCACCAGGGAGGCCCCACGACGGCTATGGCTACACCTTC	CASSPGRPHDGYGYTF
TRBV12-5	TRBJ2-1	TRBD2	.	TGTGCTAGTGGTTTGGTACGGGGACTAGCGGGAGAGGAGCGGCTTAACTACAATGAGCAGTTCTTC	CASGLVRGLAGEERLNYNEQFF
TRBV7-2	TRBJ1-5	.	.	TGTGCCAGCAGCTTGGGGGCGAATCAGCCCCAGCATTTT	CASSLGANQPQHF
TRBV5-1	TRBJ2-3	.	.	TGCGCCAGCAGCTTGGTGGGCGACAGCACAGATACGCAGTATTTT	CASSLVGDSTDTQYF
TRBV30	TRBJ1-6	TRBD1	.	TGTGCCTGCATGGGACAGGGTAATTCACCCCTCCACTTT	CACMGQGNSPLHF
TRBV27	TRBJ2-3	TRBD2	.	TGTGCCAGCAGTCGAGGGACTAGCGGACCCACAGATACGCAGTATTTT	CASSRGTSGPTDTQYF
TRBV2	TRBJ2-4	.	.	TGTGCCAGCAAGGGGACATTAGCCAAAAACATTCAGTACTTC	CASKGTLAKNIQYF
TRBV5-4	TRBJ2-1	TRBD2	.	TGTGCCAGCAGCTTGGGCGGGAGGGAAGACAATGAGCAGTTCTTC	CASSLGGREDNEQFF
TRBV5-1	TRBJ1-2	TRBD1	once	TGCGCCAGCAGCTCTGGACAGGGGTATGGCTACACCTTC	CASSSGQGYGYTF
TRBV5-1	TRBJ2-2	TRBD1	.	TGCGCCAGCAGGAGGACAGGGAACGAATTCACCGGGGAGCTGTTTTTT	CASRRTGNEFTGELFF
TRBV18	TRBJ1-3	.	.	TGTGCCAGCTCGCCCTCCGACAGTTCTTACTCTGGAAACACCATATATTTT	CASSPSDSSYSGNTIYF
TRBV2	TRBJ2-3	.	.	TGTGCCAGCAATGGGCTAACTAGCACAGATACGCAGTATTTT	CASNGLTSTDTQYF
TRBV9	TRBJ2-7	TRBD1	.	TGTGCCAGCAGCGAAAAGACAGGGGGCATGTACGAGCAGTACTTC	CASSEKTGGMYEQYF
TRBV5-8	TRBJ2-7	TRBD1	few	TGTGCCAGCAGCCCCTTCGTCCGGACAGGGGCTTTCTACGAGCAGTACTTC	CASSPFVRTGAFYEQYF
TRBV5-1	TRBJ1-1	.	.	TGCGCCAGCGGTTTGACATCACCTGAAGCTTTCTTT	CASGLTSPEAFF
TRBV7-5	TRBJ2-7	.	.	TGTGTCAGAAGGACAGGGGGCTTTATTTACGAGCAGTACTTC	CVRRTGGFIYEQYF
TRBV19	TRBJ2-3	TRBD2	.	TGTGCCAGTAGTGGAGGGGGTTATGGACTAGCAGACACAGATACGCAGTATTTT	CASSGGGYGLADTDTQYF
TRBV28	TRBJ2-3	.	.	TGTGCCAGCAGTTTCGGTAGCAACAGGGAAGGCCTTGGGGCAGATACGCAGTATTTT	CASSFGSNREGLGADTQYF
TRBV4-3	TRBJ2-5	.	.	TGCGCCAGCAGCCAAGATGTCACAGTCCAAGAGACCCAGTACTTC	CASSQDVTVQETQYF
TRBV10-3	TRBJ2-1	TRBD2	.	TGTGCCATCAGTGGAGCGGGAGGGCTCGACAATGAGCAGTTCTTC	CAISGAGGLDNEQFF
TRBV7-9	TRBJ2-2	.	.	TGTGCCAGCAGCTCCTCTGGAGGGTGGAGCACCGGGGAGCTGTTTTTT	CASSSSGGWSTGELFF
TRBV7-2	TRBJ1-2	.	.	TGTGCCAGCAGCTTCGACCGGCGGAGTGGCTACACCTTC	CASSFDRRSGYTF
TRBV7-8	TRBJ1-5	TRBD1	.	TGTGCCAGCAGCTGGGGACAGGGTGGCAATCAGCCCCAGCATTTT	CASSWGQGGNQPQHF
TRBV10-3	TRBJ2-3	.	.	TGTGCCATCAGTGGTCGTAGGGGGAAGGATCCCGGAGATACGCAGTATTTT	CAISGRRGKDPGDTQYF
TRBV7-9	TRBJ2-3	TRBD1	.	TGTGCCAGCAGGCGTAAGGACAGGGACACAGATACGCAGTATTTT	CASRRKDRDTDTQYF
TRBV5-4	TRBJ2-1	TRBD2	.	TGTGCCAGCAGCTTGGGGAGCGGGGGGTACAATGAGCAGTTCTTC	CASSLGSGGYNEQFF
TRBV18	TRBJ2-1	.	.	TGTGCCAGCTCACCAAGTGCTAGCACGATACATAATGAGCAGTTCTTC	CASSPSASTIHNEQFF
TRBV29-1	TRBJ1-1	.	.	TGCAGCGCCTATCCTCGTGCGAACACTGAAGCTTTCTTT	CSAYPRANTEAFF
TRBV20-1	TRBJ2-5	.	.	TGCAGTGCTACTAGGAAAGAGACCCAGTACTTC	CSATRKETQYF
TRBV5-1	TRBJ2-2	TRBD1	once	TGCGCCAGCAGCTTGGCGACAGGGTTGGGCACCGGGGAGCTGTTTTTT	CASSLATGLGTGELFF
TRBV27	TRBJ2-7	.	.	TGTGCCAGCAGACGACTGACAGATTCCCACTACTACGAGCAGTACTTC	CASRRLTDSHYYEQYF
TRBV5-8	TRBJ2-7	.	few	TGTGCCAGCAGCCCGAGGACAGACTCCTACGAGCAGTACTTC	CASSPRTDSYEQYF
TRBV15	TRBJ2-1	TRBD2	.	TGTGCCACCAGCAGTCTAGCGGGAGGGGCCCCAAGCTCCTACAATGAGCAGTTCTTC	CATSSLAGGAPSSYNEQFF
TRBV7-3	TRBJ2-4	TRBD2	.	TGTGCCAGCAGCCCCCGGGGCCCGTCTGGACTAGCGGACCCTTTGAACATTCAGTACTTC	CASSPRGPSGLADPLNIQYF
TRBV15	TRBJ2-1	TRBD2	.	TGTGCCACCAGCAGAGCGTCGGGGGGGCCCAATGAGCAGTTCTTC	CATSRASGGPNEQFF
TRBV11-2	TRBJ2-7	TRBD2	once	TGTGCCAGCAGCTTACTAGCGGGATCCTACGAGCAGTACTTC	CASSLLAGSYEQYF
TRBV6-6	TRBJ2-3	.	.	TGTGCCAGCAGTCCTACGAGGCTAGGAGATACGCAGTATTTT	CASSPTRLGDTQYF
TRBV7-2	TRBJ2-4	TRBD2	.	TGTGCCAGCAGCTTGGCCCTAGCGGTAGCCAAAAACATTCAGTACTTC	CASSLALAVAKNIQYF
TRBV6-4	TRBJ1-5	.	.	TGTGCCAGCAGTGACTCCGAGAATCAGCCCCAGCATTTT	CASSDSENQPQHF
TRBV28	TRBJ2-7	.	.	TGTGCCAGCAGTTCCTTTAACTACGAGCAGTACTTC	CASSSFNYEQYF
TRBV6-6	TRBJ2-3	TRBD1	.	TGTGCCAGCAGTCCCCGACAGGGGGGGGTAACAGATACGCAGTATTTT	CASSPRQGGVTDTQYF
TRBV11-2	TRBJ1-2	TRBD1	.	TGTGCCAGCAGCTCCGGGACAGGGGGCGTGGGCGGCTACACCTTC	CASSSGTGGVGGYTF
TRBV5-1	TRBJ2-1	.	.	TGCGCCAGCAATCTCGACGGACTTAGAGGAGAGCAGTTCTTC	CASNLDGLRGEQFF
TRBV5-1	TRBJ2-1	.	.	TGCGCCAGCAGCTTGACGAGGGACACTCGCTCCTACAATGAGCAGTTCTTC	CASSLTRDTRSYNEQFF
TRBV15	TRBJ1-1	TRBD1	.	TGTGCCACCAGCCGACCTCAGGGGGCGAAGTCTGAAGCTTTCTTT	CATSRPQGAKSEAFF
TRBV28	TRBJ2-7	.	.	TGTGCCAGCAGCCCTCCCAGCGGGACAACCTACGAGCAGTACTTC	CASSPPSGTTYEQYF
TRBV28	TRBJ2-5	.	.	TGTGCCAGCGTTCCGGGTTTTCAAGAGACCCAGTACTTC	CASVPGFQETQYF
TRBV4-3	TRBJ2-7	.	once	TGCGCCAGCAGCCAAGGCGTGGGCGCCGCTCCCTACGAGCAGTACTTC	CASSQGVGAAPYEQYF
TRBV18	TRBJ2-2	TRBD2	.	TGTGCCAGCTCACGCGTCGGGAGGGCCCGAGTGTACACCGGGGAGCTGTTTTTT	CASSRVGRARVYTGELFF